Each of the 16 T cell receptor beta chains below was sequenced from the same sample in a study of regulatory T cells in long-lasting Graves disease. This sample's time point: newly diagnosed GD, antithyroid drugs for less than 3 months. From RNA extracted from PBMCs, the TCR library was made. Construction of TCR beta libraries relied on iRepertoire HTBI primers and on Arm-PCR targeting CDR3 regions. TCRdb re-called the multiplex PCR reads with MiXCR, one entry per CDR3 protein. Here the sample spans about 420,000 distinct CDR3 sequences, roughly 17% being singletons. This same sample was also taken into another study, of T cells in Graves' hyperthyroidism and ophthalmopathy.

The sequencing used peripheral blood mononuclear cells (PBMCs), collected at new diagnosis, from a patient treated with antithyroid drugs. These receptors all stem from a woman younger than 35 with Graves disease.

CDR3 sequence (DNA): TGCGCCAGCAGCCAAGTAAGCGGGAACTACATTCAGTACTTC. Amino acids: CASSQVSGNYIQYF. V gene TRBV4-1 combines with J gene TRBJ2-4, with 7 bases aligning to TRBD2. CDR1 MGHRA and CDR2 YSYEKL come from the germline V gene. There are 14 residues in the CDR3. Losses at the gene ends were 1 base for V and 8 bases for J; bases not matched to a gene: 5.

This clonotype was recorded a few times. The gene calls are TRBV7-9 and TRBJ2-2; TRBD1 matches 8 bases. Germline values: CDR1 SEHNR, CDR2 FQNEAQ (reference sequence). J was trimmed by 6 bases and V by 2 bases; bases with no gene match: 11. The CDR3 runs to 17 residues. The CDR3 sequence is CASSLTGDRGGPGELFF. As DNA, the CDR3 is TGTGCCAGCAGCTTAACCGGCGACAGGGGCGGGCCCGGGGAGCTGTTTTTT. Full variable domain (rest looked up from reference TRBV7-9 and TRBJ2-2): DTGVSQNPRHKITKRGQNVTFRCDPISEHNRLYWYRQTLGQGPEFLTYFQNEAQLEKSRLLSDRFSAERPKGSFSTLEIQRTEQGDSAMYLCASSLTGDRGGPGELFFGEGSRLTVL.

This clonotype showed up many times. The junction does not match germline at one end; this may be a read error. V and J are TRBV3-1 and TRBJ1-1; 12 bases line up with TRBD1. The germline gives CDR1 LGHDT, CDR2 YNNKEL (reference sequence). The CDR3 has 16 residues. The CDR3 DNA is TGTGCCGGCAGTACCGGGACAGGGGGCATTCGACGTGAAGCTTTCTTT. Protein sequence: CAGSTGTGGIRREAFF.

This clonotype was observed a few times. The chain carries TRBV20-1 and TRBJ2-7; 8 bases match TRBD2. V lost 6 bases to trimming and J lost 3 bases; unmatched junction nucleotides: 13. Germline CDR1 DFQATT, CDR2 SNEGSKA (reference sequence). This CDR3 is 15 amino acids long. This CDR3 is CSAFDSGSPYYEQYF. CDR3 nucleotides: TGCAGTGCCTTTGACAGCGGGAGTCCCTACTACGAGCAGTACTTC.

This clonotype was seen repeatedly, ten times or more. The chain joins TRBV28 to TRBJ1-1, with a weak D call TRBD1 (5 bases). With 5 bases removed from V and 3 bases from J, the gap between germline ends came to 16 bases. Germline CDR1 MDHEN, CDR2 SYDVKM. This CDR3 is 15 amino acids long. CDR3 sequence: CASSPLGTGHTEAFF. CDR3 coding DNA: TGTGCCAGCAGTCCCTTGGGTACAGGACACACTGAAGCTTTCTTT.

In its sample, this clonotype was seen a few times. As DNA, the CDR3 is TGTGCCTGGGCTTCTAGACTCATAGGGGACAATGAGCAGTTCTTC. Its translation: CAWASRLIGDNEQFF. The genes are TRBV30 and TRBJ2-1, with TRBD1 as a possible D gene (5 bases). The CDR3 contains 15 residues. CDR1 and CDR2 from the germline V gene are GTSNPN and SVGIG (reference sequence). V dropped 5 bases and J dropped 5 bases, with 19 bases sitting between them.

In its sample, this clonotype was seen many times. V gene TRBV20-1 combines with J gene TRBJ2-7, with unresolved D. The V end was cut by 6 bases, the J end by 5 bases, with 20 bases between. CDR3 length: 14 amino acids. Germline V gives CDR1 DFQATT, CDR2 SNEGSKA (reference sequence). CDR3 amino acids: CSALGVWAVDEQYF. DNA for the CDR3: TGCAGTGCCCTCGGAGTTTGGGCTGTCGACGAGCAGTACTTC.

The rearrangement joins TRBV29-1 to TRBJ2-1; no reliable D call. Germline assignment: CDR1 SQVTM and CDR2 ANQGSEA. The CDR3 consists of 12 residues. V shed 3 bases and J shed 9 bases, with 12 bases lying between them. Here the CDR3 DNA reads TGCAGCGTTGAGATAGGTTCGGCTGAGCAGTTCTTC. It encodes CSVEIGSAEQFF.

This clonotype was observed a handful of times. V is TRBV6-1 and J is TRBJ2-3; tentative D call: TRBD1 (6 bases). Germline CDR1 and CDR2: MNHNS and SASEGT. With 8 bases removed from V and 6 bases from J, the gap between germline ends came to 12 bases. The CDR3 covers 12 residues. CDR3 sequence: CASQDSLDTQYF. CDR3 sequence (DNA): TGTGCCAGCCAGGACAGTCTGGATACGCAGTATTTT.

In its sample, this clonotype was seen many times. V usage is TRBV28 and J usage is TRBJ2-3, with D perhaps TRBD2 (5 bases). Trimming cost V 7 bases and J 0 bases, with 11 bases left between them. The germline CDR1 and CDR2 sequences are MDHEN and SYDVKM. This CDR3 region has 14 residues. The CDR3 DNA sequence: TGTGCCAGCACATACCCGGGAAGCACAGATACGCAGTATTTT. Residues: CASTYPGSTDTQYF.

The rearrangement joins TRBV2 to TRBJ2-7, with D perhaps TRBD2 (6 bases). CDR1 SNHLY and CDR2 FYNNEI come from the germline V gene. The CDR3 has 14 residues. V gave up 4 bases and J gave up 4 bases, with 14 bases separating them. The CDR3 reads CASSAGGDGYEQYF. In DNA, the CDR3 is TGTGCCAGCAGTGCAGGAGGGGATGGATACGAGCAGTACTTC.

This clonotype was seen more than once but under ten times. The V gene is TRBV4-1, the J gene TRBJ2-1, with 7 bases matching TRBD2. The V gene's germline CDR1 is MGHRA and CDR2 YSYEKL. V lost 1 base, J lost 0 bases, and 6 bases stayed unmatched. This CDR3 contains 17 residues. CDR3 bases: TGCGCCAGCAGCCAAGTTACAGCGGGAAACTCCTACAATGAGCAGTTCTTC. Residues: CASSQVTAGNSYNEQFF.

This clonotype was observed many times. The CDR3 loop is CASSLSTGVNEQFF. CDR3 in DNA: TGTGCCAGCAGCCTTTCCACAGGGGTCAATGAGCAGTTCTTC. This chain links TRBV7-9 with TRBJ2-1, with 7 positions matching TRBD1. The CDR3 loop spans 14 amino acids. In germline, CDR1 is SEHNR, CDR2 FQNEAQ (reference sequence). V lost 5 bases and J lost 6; bases outside the gene matches: 7.

The gene calls are TRBV9 and TRBJ1-3, with TRBD1 matching 7 bases. With 0 bases clipped from V and 2 bases from J, the junction kept 8 bases outside the gene matches. Germline CDR1 and CDR2: SGDLS and YYNGEE. This CDR3 has 17 residues. This chain's CDR3 is CASSVGPNDRAGNTIYF. In DNA, the CDR3 is TGTGCCAGCAGCGTAGGCCCTAATGACAGGGCTGGAAACACCATATATTTT.

This clonotype was recorded a few times. The chain carries TRBV7-6 and TRBJ2-7; 9 nucleotides agree with TRBD1. This CDR3 contains 17 residues. Losses at the gene ends were 5 bases for V and 3 bases for J; bases not matched to a gene: 14. The germline gives CDR1 SGHVS, CDR2 FNYEAQ. The CDR3 nucleotides read TGTGCCAGCAGCCCCTGGACAGGGGCGGGCTCCTACTACGAGCAGTACTTC. Translation: CASSPWTGAGSYYEQYF.

There are many counts of this clonotype. The rearrangement joins TRBV12-3 or TRBV12-4 to TRBJ1-1, with TRBD1 as a possible D gene (5 bases). V lost 3 bases to trimming and J lost 1 base, with 9 bases between them. The CDR3 has 14 residues. The CDR3 DNA reads TGTGCCAGCAGTTTCCTGAGGGGGAACACTGAAGCTTTCTTT. Its protein product is CASSFLRGNTEAFF.